This passage covers 15 T cell receptor beta chains from one sample sequenced in a study of blood T cell repertoires in COVID-19. This table comes from immunoSEQ multiplex PCR, and its TCRdb copy is limited to in-frame clones, with some not included. The sample carries 300,000 to 400,000 clones, about 90% recorded once. Sequencing was performed on peripheral blood. The receptor set was obtained from a woman in her seventies with COVID-19, enrolled during active disease.

This rearrangement joins TRBV4-1 to TRBJ2-7; D is perhaps TRBD1 (6 bases). The V end lost 1 base, the J end lost 5 bases, and 15 bases lay between the germline ends. The CDR3 consists of 15 residues. Germline CDR1 and CDR2: MGHRA and YSYEKL. The CDR3: CASSQALGAYHEQYF. The CDR3 region has the DNA TGCGCCAGCAGCCAAGCATTGGGGGCATACCACGAGCAGTACTTC.

Comment on this clone: Other DNA variants within this sample encode the same CDR3. This chain joins TRBV2 and TRBJ1-1, with D perhaps TRBD1 (5 bases). V dropped 5 bases and J dropped 0 bases, with 10 bases sitting between them. Germline CDR1 SNHLY, CDR2 FYNNEI. The CDR3 is 14 residues long. DNA for the CDR3: TGTGCCAGCAGTTCTACAGGCATGAACACTGAAGCTTTCTTT. Protein sequence: CASSSTGMNTEAFF. The variable domain in full, completed from reference TRBV2 and TRBJ1-1, reads EPEVTQTPSHQVTQMGQEVILRCVPISNHLYFYWYRQILGQKVEFLVSFYNNEISEKSEIFDDQFSVERPDGSNFTLKIRSTKLEDSAMYFCASSSTGMNTEAFFGQGTRLTVV.

The chain recombines TRBV19 with TRBJ1-1; 9 bases match TRBD1. J gave up 0 bases and V 5 bases, and 4 bases lay outside the gene matches. This CDR3 is built from 15 residues. Germline V gene lookup returns CDR1 LNHDA and CDR2 SQIVND (reference sequence). The CDR3 is CASSSWTGVNTEAFF. DNA of the CDR3: TGTGCCAGTAGTTCCTGGACAGGGGTGAACACTGAAGCTTTCTTT.

The V call is TRBV15, the J call TRBJ1-5; D is unclear. V lost 0 bases and J lost 5, with 11 bases in between. The CDR3 is made up of 15 amino acids. CDR1 is LNHNV, CDR2 YYDKDF, per germline (reference sequence). The CDR3 DNA reads as TGTGCCACCAGCAGAGATGAGGGTATGCATCAGCCCCAGCATTTT. Protein sequence: CATSRDEGMHQPQHF.

J is TRBJ1-1 and V is TRBV10-3; TRBD1 is a possible D gene (6 bases). This CDR3 has 20 amino acids. V lost 7 bases to trimming and J lost 1 base, with 31 bases between them. Germline CDR1 reads ENHRY; CDR2 reads SYGVKD. CDR3 in amino acids: CAITSNFLSHLGQTNTEAFF. The CDR3 nucleotides are TGTGCCATCACCTCTAATTTCTTATCCCATCTCGGACAGACGAACACTGAAGCTTTCTTT.

The chain uses TRBV7-9 and TRBJ1-1; TRBD1 aligns across 8 bases. The CDR3 spans 16 residues. The germline V gene has CDR1 SEHNR and CDR2 FQNEAQ (reference sequence). Trimming at V came to 8 bases and at J to 3 bases, leaving 14 bases not matched to a gene. CDR3 sequence reads: CASDPPPGQEDTEAFF. CDR3 nucleotide sequence: TGTGCCAGCGATCCCCCGCCGGGACAGGAGGACACTGAAGCTTTCTTT. The entire variable domain, with the rest obtained from reference TRBV7-9 and TRBJ1-1, is as follows: DTGVSQNPRHKITKRGQNVTFRCDPISEHNRLYWYRQTLGQGPEFLTYFQNEAQLEKSRLLSDRFSAERPKGSFSTLEIQRTEQGDSAMYLCASDPPPGQEDTEAFFGQGTRLTVV.

This rearrangement joins TRBV2 to TRBJ1-4; 7 positions agree with TRBD1. V dropped 4 bases and J dropped 7; count of bases not matched to a gene: 9. The length of the CDR3 is 15 residues. Per the germline V gene, CDR1 is SNHLY and CDR2 is FYNNEI. The CDR3 DNA sequence: TGTGCCAGCAGTGGGGACAGAACGGAAGCTGAAAAACTGTTTTTT. Encoded protein: CASSGDRTEAEKLFF.

V is TRBV7-2 and J is TRBJ2-3; 7 nucleotides line up with TRBD1. J gave up 5 bases and V 2 bases, and 7 bases lay outside the gene matches. The CDR3 covers 15 residues. In germline, CDR1 is SGHTA, CDR2 FQGNSA. The CDR3 region is CASSLSQGVGDTQYF. CDR3 coding DNA: TGTGCCAGCAGCTTAAGCCAGGGGGTGGGAGATACGCAGTATTTT.

The chain combines TRBV10-3 with TRBJ2-5, with unresolved D. Deletions cut 0 bases from V and 5 bases from J, with 4 bases between. The CDR3 is 12 amino acids. Per the germline V gene, CDR1 is ENHRY and CDR2 is SYGVKD. CDR3 in amino acids: CAISESGETQYF. DNA for the CDR3: TGTGCCATCAGTGAGTCGGGCGAGACCCAGTACTTC.

This clone was seen a few times. CDR3 region: CASSPRDRVVYGYTF. The CDR3 bases are TGTGCCAGCAGTCCTCGGGACAGGGTGGTTTATGGCTACACCTTC. The chain carries TRBV28 and TRBJ1-2; TRBD1 matches 9 bases. The CDR3 is 15 amino acids. The germline gives CDR1 MDHEN, CDR2 SYDVKM. The V gene end was trimmed by 5 bases and the J gene end by 5 bases; junction bases not matched to a gene: 9.

This clone was detected only once. The chain joins TRBV18 to TRBJ1-2; the D gene is possibly TRBD1 (5 bases). CDR3 length equals 15 residues. Germline V CDR1 and CDR2: KGHSH, LQKENI. Trimming removed 1 base at V and 0 bases at J, with 9 bases between. CDR3 coding DNA: TGTGCCAGCTCACCACTGCAGGGCTCTAACTATGGCTACACCTTC. This translates into CASSPLQGSNYGYTF. Based on the CDR3 plus reference TRBV18 and TRBJ1-2, the full variable domain is NAGVMQNPRHLVRRRGQEARLRCSPMKGHSHVYWYRQLPEEGLKFMVYLQKENIIDESGMPKERFSAEFPKEGPSILRIQQVVRGDSAAYFCASSPLQGSNYGYTFGSGTRLTVV.

This chain connects TRBV7-9 to TRBJ1-1, with D possibly being TRBD1 (5 bases). V lost 5 bases, J lost 4 bases, and 20 bases lay in between. This CDR3 has 16 residues. From germline, CDR1 is SEHNR and CDR2 FQNEAQ (reference sequence). CDR3 nucleotide sequence: TGTGCCAGCAGCCCTCAGGGTCCCGGCTTGGGCACTGAAGCTTTCTTT. Its protein product is CASSPQGPGLGTEAFF.

This clone was observed a single time. The chain combines TRBV11-3 with TRBJ1-1; D unresolved. The CDR3 runs to 14 residues. The V end was cut by 2 bases, the J end by 4 bases, with 11 bases between. Germline V CDR1 and CDR2: SGHNT, YENEEA. CDR3 DNA sequence: TGTGCCAGCAGCTTATCTGGCGAGGTCACTGAAGCTTTCTTT. The encoded protein is CASSLSGEVTEAFF.

The chain uses TRBV20-1 and TRBJ1-1; D might be TRBD1 (5 bases). V shed 3 bases and J shed 5 bases, with 7 bases lying between them. The CDR3 sequence is 11 residues long. Per germline, CDR1 DFQATT and CDR2 SNEGSKA (reference sequence). The CDR3 spells CSARGQTEAFF. The CDR3 nucleotides are TGCAGTGCTAGGGGGCAGACTGAAGCTTTCTTT.

V gene TRBV5-1 combines with J gene TRBJ2-5; 8 nucleotides align to TRBD2. Trimming cost V 4 bases and J 2 bases; bases outside gene matches: 4. Germline V gene sequence: CDR1 SGHRS, CDR2 YFSETQ. This CDR3 spans 14 amino acids. CDR3 DNA: TGCGCCAGCAGCCCGGGGGGGATTCAAGAGACCCAGTACTTC. It codes for CASSPGGIQETQYF.